The 20 T cell receptor beta chains below all came from one sample that was sequenced in a study of response to subunit inactivated influenza vaccine. TCRdb recomputed calls from the RT-PCR reads with MiXCR, one row per CDR3 protein. The sample lists more than 700,000 distinct CDR3 sequences; 21% were seen once. Sequenced here: PBMCs from blood, sampled less than 6 days after vaccination. Receptors originate from a man in his forties or fifties who received an inactivated influenza vaccine.

This chain links TRBV4-2 with TRBJ2-5; no reliable D call. The germline V gene has CDR1 LGHNA and CDR2 YNFKEQ. The CDR3 has 15 residues. V lost 3 bases, J lost 4 bases, and 15 bases lay in between. The DNA for the CDR3 is TGTGCCAGCAGCCAGGACCCCAAGCGTGGAGAGACCCAGTACTTC. Protein product: CASSQDPKRGETQYF.

This clonotype was found a few times. The chain joins TRBV11-1 to TRBJ1-5, with D hard to call. The V end lost 3 bases, the J end lost 3 bases, and 9 bases lay between the germline ends. The CDR3 covers 14 residues. Looked up from germline, CDR1 is SGHAT and CDR2 is FQDESV (reference sequence). CDR3 in amino acids: CASSFLSVNQPQHF. For the CDR3, the DNA is TGTGCCAGCAGCTTTCTTTCGGTCAATCAGCCCCAGCATTTT.

This chain joins TRBV9 and TRBJ2-1; TRBD2 matches 7 bases. Germline assignment: CDR1 SGDLS and CDR2 YYNGEE. V was pared by 4 bases and J by 1 base, with 8 bases of the junction left unmatched. This CDR3 has 16 residues. CDR3 protein: CASSNGEGQSYNEQFF. The CDR3 coding sequence is TGTGCCAGCAGCAACGGGGAGGGCCAATCCTACAATGAGCAGTTCTTC.

Worth noting for this clonotype: The junction departs from germline at one end; a sequencing error may be responsible. This chain connects TRBV20-1 to TRBJ2-3; D unclear. This CDR3 is 14 amino acids long. Germline V lookup: CDR1 DFQATT, CDR2 SNEGSKA (reference sequence). CDR3 sequence (DNA): TGCAGTGTTAGAACGACGGATAGCACAGATACGCAGTATTTT. This sequence encodes CSVRTTDSTDTQYF.

J is TRBJ2-7 and V is TRBV27, with TRBD1 identical over 9 bases. CDR1 MNHEY and CDR2 SMNVEV come from the germline V gene (reference sequence). V shed 6 bases and J 5 bases; nucleotides not matched to a gene: 5. The CDR3 sequence is 13 residues long. The chain's CDR3 is CASRKQGADEQYF. The DNA of the CDR3 is TGTGCCAGCAGAAAACAGGGGGCGGACGAGCAGTACTTC.

This clonotype was observed a handful of times. This chain connects TRBV29-1 to TRBJ2-1; 8 nucleotides match TRBD2. V was pared by 1 base and J by 4 bases, with 9 bases of the junction left unmatched. Germline assignment: CDR1 SQVTM and CDR2 ANQGSEA. The CDR3 extends over 16 amino acids. In DNA, the CDR3 is TGCAGCGTTGAAGGGTACACTAGCGGTCTTTACAATGAGCAGTTCTTC. Its translation is CSVEGYTSGLYNEQFF.

This clonotype was counted at least ten times. The J gene is TRBJ2-2, the V gene TRBV12-3 or TRBV12-4; TRBD2 might be the D (6 bases). This CDR3 comprises 16 residues. Trimming shortened V by 5 bases and J by 0 bases, and 13 bases separated the two germline ends. CDR3 amino acids: CASSLMGLPNTGELFF. The CDR3 DNA is TGTGCCAGCAGTCTAATGGGACTTCCGAACACCGGGGAGCTGTTTTTT.

The V call is TRBV7-2, the J call TRBJ2-1; a possible D gene is TRBD2 (5 bases). Trimming removed 5 bases from V and 0 bases from J, with 11 bases in between. Germline V CDR1 and CDR2: SGHTA, FQGNSA. This CDR3 spans 15 amino acids. Written as DNA, the CDR3 is TGTGCCAGCAGCAGCGAGGGAAGCTCCTACAATGAGCAGTTCTTC. Its protein is CASSSEGSSYNEQFF.

This clonotype appeared a few times. V is TRBV6-2 or TRBV6-3 and J is TRBJ2-1, with D possibly being TRBD1 (5 bases). The CDR3 runs 16 residues. The germline V gene encodes CDR1 MNHEY and CDR2 SVGEGT. Trimming removed 2 bases at V and 1 base at J, with 12 bases between. The CDR3 here is CASSYGASRSYNEQFF. CDR3 DNA: TGTGCCAGCAGTTACGGGGCGTCTAGGTCCTACAATGAGCAGTTCTTC.

This clonotype came up a few times. The chain uses TRBV4-3 and TRBJ2-3; possible D gene TRBD1, 5 bases. Trimming took off 1 base at V and 9 bases at J, with 20 bases between the two ends. CDR1 is LGHNA, CDR2 YSLEER, per germline. The CDR3 has 16 residues. CDR3 in amino acids: CASSQGVSAPWGTQYF. In DNA, the CDR3 is TGCGCCAGCAGCCAAGGAGTCTCGGCCCCGTGGGGCACGCAGTATTTT.

The chain combines TRBV7-9 with TRBJ2-3; D ambiguous. Germline V gives CDR1 SEHNR, CDR2 FQNEAQ (reference sequence). The V end was cut by 6 bases, the J end by 7 bases, with 20 bases between. The CDR3 runs to 15 residues. CDR3 amino acids: CASSSGSLEGNTQYF. CDR3 sequence (DNA): TGTGCCAGCAGTTCGGGCTCCCTCGAAGGGAATACGCAGTATTTT.

V is TRBV20-1 and J is TRBJ1-4; D possibly corresponds to TRBD1 (5 bases). Trimming removed 1 base from V and 3 bases from J, with 12 bases in between. The CDR3 has 15 amino acids. Germline V lookup: CDR1 DFQATT, CDR2 SNEGSKA (reference sequence). The CDR3 sequence is CSARGHRGANEKLFF. The CDR3, as DNA: TGCAGTGCTAGAGGTCACCGGGGCGCTAATGAAAAACTGTTTTTT.

The chain combines TRBV20-1 with TRBJ2-5; D is possibly TRBD1 or TRBD2 (5 bases each). V shed 3 bases and J shed 3 bases, with 5 bases lying between them. CDR3 length: 11 residues. The germline CDR1 and CDR2 sequences are DFQATT and SNEGSKA (reference sequence). CDR3 region: CSARGEETQYF. CDR3 nucleotides: TGCAGTGCTAGGGGGGAAGAGACCCAGTACTTC.

Ten or more counts support this clonotype. The V and J genes are TRBV12-3 or TRBV12-4 and TRBJ2-7; D not resolved. V lost 3 bases and J 4 bases, leaving 4 bases between the germline ends. CDR3 length equals 11 residues. The CDR3 region is CASSFHYEQYF. The CDR3 DNA is TGTGCCAGCAGTTTCCATTACGAGCAGTACTTC.

The chain joins TRBV4-2 to TRBJ1-1; D unclear. Trimming shortened V by 4 bases and J by 1 base, and 10 bases separated the two germline ends. The CDR3 spans 14 residues. Germline values: CDR1 LGHNA, CDR2 YNFKEQ. The CDR3 DNA follows: TGTGCCAGCAGCCCGGGAGCACGGAACACTGAAGCTTTCTTT. Translating it yields CASSPGARNTEAFF.

A few counts support this clonotype. This chain links TRBV12-3 or TRBV12-4 with TRBJ2-4; no clear D. V lost 1 base, J lost 11 bases, and 18 bases lay in between. The CDR3 contains 15 residues. CDR3 in DNA: TGTGCCAGCAGTTTAGGGGCCTCTAAGGCTCTCGTTCAGTACTTC. Translating it yields CASSLGASKALVQYF.

This clonotype appeared many times. The chain recombines TRBV12-3 or TRBV12-4 with TRBJ1-2; D unresolved. The V end lost 1 base, the J end lost 1 base, and 7 bases lay between the germline ends. The CDR3 covers 14 residues. The CDR3 spells CASSLVYNNYGYTF. CDR3 DNA: TGTGCCAGCAGTTTAGTGTACAATAACTATGGCTACACCTTC.

The rearrangement links TRBV29-1 to TRBJ2-2, with TRBD1 matching 10 bases. The V and J ends lost 4 bases and 2 bases, in that order; junction bases with no gene match: 1. There are 14 residues in the CDR3. Germline-derived CDR1 and CDR2 are SQVTM and ANQGSEA. This CDR3 reads CSVGTGGNTGELFF. CDR3 DNA: TGCAGCGTTGGGACAGGGGGTAACACCGGGGAGCTGTTTTTT.

This clonotype showed up just a few times. The rearrangement links TRBV7-9 to TRBJ1-2; D is perhaps TRBD1 (5 bases). The germline CDR1 and CDR2 sequences are SEHNR and FQNEAQ (reference sequence). Trimming took 2 bases from V and 2 from J, leaving 9 bases between them. This CDR3 region has 14 residues. This CDR3 is CASSLHDRNYGYTF. Written as DNA, the CDR3 is TGTGCCAGCAGCTTACACGACAGAAACTATGGCTACACCTTC.

This clonotype was recorded a few times. The gene calls are TRBV10-3 and TRBJ1-1; 10 bases fit TRBD1. CDR1 and CDR2 from the germline V gene are ENHRY and SYGVKD. The junction had 15 bases not matched to a gene; V was cut back by 10 bases and J by 4 bases. The CDR3 loop spans 16 amino acids. The DNA for the CDR3 is TGTGCCAGCTCGATCAATGCGGGACAGGGGATCACTGAAGCTTTCTTT. It translates to CASSINAGQGITEAFF.